A selection of T cell receptor beta chains follows, all from one sample in a study of Ad26.COV2.S vaccination and SARS-CoV-2 variants. The method was immunoSEQ multiplex PCR; TCRdb's version includes in-frame clones alone and lacks a portion of them. Of about 440,000 clones listed, about 83% are singletons. Sequencing used peripheral blood, obtained in a trial of Ad26.COV2.S vaccine versus placebo. These receptors originate from a person between 18 and 59 years old who received the Ad26.COV2.S COVID-19 vaccine or a placebo. The CDR3 runs from the conserved cysteine through the conserved F or W. Clone sizes are given selectively: once, few, many, or a class where the clone is expanded.

v_call: TRBV9
j_call: TRBJ2-7
clone_size: .
cdr3_aa: CASSVAADSYEQYF

v_call: TRBV28
j_call: TRBJ2-7
clone_size: .
cdr3_aa: CASSPPGLAGESSYEQYF

v_call: TRBV7-9
j_call: TRBJ2-3
clone_size: .
cdr3_aa: CASSLAIPTDTQYF

v_call: TRBV2
j_call: TRBJ1-6
clone_size: .
cdr3_aa: CASSERFRGRGSPLHF

v_call: TRBV19
j_call: TRBJ1-6
clone_size: .
cdr3_aa: CASSIEVTDEEYTPLHF

v_call: TRBV5-8
j_call: TRBJ1-1
clone_size: .
cdr3_aa: CASSFNRGAKNTEAFF

v_call: TRBV4-1
j_call: TRBJ2-1
clone_size: .
cdr3_aa: CASSPTLAAYNEQFF

v_call: TRBV29-1
j_call: TRBJ1-1
clone_size: .
cdr3_aa: CSIRQGDTEAFF

v_call: TRBV2
j_call: TRBJ1-2
clone_size: .
cdr3_aa: CASAVPLGLNYGYTF

v_call: TRBV2
j_call: TRBJ2-7
clone_size: .
cdr3_aa: CASSDWLIGGRARYEQYF

v_call: TRBV10-3
j_call: TRBJ2-5
clone_size: .
cdr3_aa: CASTSGVVETQYF

v_call: TRBV5-4
j_call: TRBJ2-7
clone_size: few
cdr3_aa: CASGSRGGRTSWEQYF

v_call: TRBV27
j_call: TRBJ2-7
clone_size: .
cdr3_aa: CASSRSSVRGHYEQYF

v_call: TRBV28
j_call: TRBJ1-5
clone_size: .
cdr3_aa: CASSPPLQPQHF

v_call: TRBV6-5
j_call: TRBJ1-1
clone_size: .
cdr3_aa: CASSSTREAFF

v_call: TRBV27
j_call: TRBJ2-2
clone_size: .
cdr3_aa: CASTTPQGGNTGELFF

v_call: TRBV5-4
j_call: TRBJ2-7
clone_size: .
cdr3_aa: CASSPRGREQYF

v_call: TRBV3-1/TRBV3-2
j_call: TRBJ2-1
clone_size: .
cdr3_aa: CASSRRGAAYNEQFF

v_call: TRBV7-9
j_call: TRBJ2-7
clone_size: .
cdr3_aa: CASSLPSGGATEQYF

v_call: TRBV30
j_call: TRBJ2-7
clone_size: .
cdr3_aa: CAWRAGGPYEQYF

v_call: TRBV19
j_call: TRBJ1-2
clone_size: .
cdr3_aa: CASYTEDGYTF

v_call: TRBV4-2
j_call: TRBJ1-5
clone_size: few
cdr3_aa: CASSQGQDSNQPQHF

v_call: TRBV20-1
j_call: TRBJ2-1
clone_size: .
cdr3_aa: CSAPDDLEQFF

v_call: TRBV5-1
j_call: TRBJ2-1
clone_size: .
cdr3_aa: CASSLGGRAEQFF

v_call: TRBV21-1
j_call: TRBJ1-6
clone_size: .
cdr3_aa: CASSRRQDNSPLHF

v_call: TRBV6-6
j_call: TRBJ2-7
clone_size: .
cdr3_aa: CASSPSLVGTSGYEQYF

v_call: TRBV5-5
j_call: TRBJ2-3
clone_size: .
cdr3_aa: CASSLWQAVSDTQYF

v_call: TRBV2
j_call: TRBJ2-2
clone_size: .
cdr3_aa: CASISGGTGELFF

v_call: TRBV10-3
j_call: TRBJ2-7
clone_size: .
cdr3_aa: CAISESTALMAGESPYEQYF

v_call: TRBV7-9
j_call: TRBJ2-2
clone_size: .
cdr3_aa: CASSLTLQGELFF

v_call: TRBV21-1
j_call: TRBJ1-5
clone_size: .
cdr3_aa: CASWKGTGGGHF

v_call: TRBV5-1
j_call: TRBJ2-1
clone_size: .
cdr3_aa: CASSHRDSPYNEQFF

v_call: TRBV20-1
j_call: TRBJ2-5
clone_size: once
cdr3_aa: CSASGLAGVIETQYF

v_call: TRBV6-6
j_call: TRBJ2-1
clone_size: .
cdr3_aa: CASSLASGINEQFF

v_call: TRBV11-3
j_call: TRBJ1-1
clone_size: .
cdr3_aa: CASSSSPNTEAFF

v_call: TRBV5-1
j_call: TRBJ1-4
clone_size: once
cdr3_aa: CASSLFEGKEKLFF

v_call: TRBV6-2/TRBV6-3
j_call: TRBJ2-2
clone_size: .
cdr3_aa: CASSNDWLVRSELFF

v_call: TRBV6-5
j_call: TRBJ2-5
clone_size: .
cdr3_aa: CAIHALDYQETQYF

v_call: TRBV28
j_call: TRBJ1-4
clone_size: .
cdr3_aa: CASSYLEKLFF

v_call: TRBV11-2
j_call: TRBJ2-1
clone_size: .
cdr3_aa: CASSLDGSGRVNEQFF

v_call: TRBV18
j_call: TRBJ2-7
clone_size: .
cdr3_aa: CASSPRISSEQYF

v_call: TRBV6-5
j_call: TRBJ1-2
clone_size: .
cdr3_aa: CASSYIGENYGYTF

v_call: TRBV18
j_call: TRBJ2-7
clone_size: .
cdr3_aa: CASSPTAGGLDEQYF

v_call: TRBV2
j_call: TRBJ1-6
clone_size: few
cdr3_aa: CASSGDRDSPLHF

v_call: TRBV6-2/TRBV6-3
j_call: TRBJ2-5
clone_size: .
cdr3_aa: CASSYSRAPGETQYF

v_call: TRBV15
j_call: TRBJ1-5
clone_size: .
cdr3_aa: CATSPRGGQPSNQPQHF

v_call: TRBV4-3
j_call: TRBJ2-5
clone_size: .
cdr3_aa: CASSQDYAATQETQYF

v_call: TRBV28
j_call: TRBJ1-5
clone_size: .
cdr3_aa: CASIRQGGNQPQHF

v_call: TRBV14
j_call: TRBJ1-2
clone_size: .
cdr3_aa: CASSQGRGDYGYTF

v_call: TRBV12-3/TRBV12-4
j_call: TRBJ2-7
clone_size: .
cdr3_aa: CASSLGQSYEQYF